Below, 22 T cell receptor beta chains from the same sample are listed, as sequenced in a study of cytomegalovirus exposure and HLA in healthy donors. Amplification used 60 Vbeta primers and 13 Jbeta primers. Assay used: immunoSEQ multiplex PCR; TCRdb lists only in-frame clones, some missing. The table lists 150,000 to 200,000 clones, around 69% of them singletons. The sequenced sample consisted of PBMCs. All receptors derive from a man in his sixties in good health and CMV-seronegative.

The chain's CDR3 is CASSPSGVSYNEQFF. CDR3 in DNA: TGTGCCAGCAGTCCCTCGGGTGTCTCCTACAATGAGCAGTTCTTC. V usage is TRBV28 and J usage is TRBJ2-1; no clear D gene. This CDR3 has 15 amino acids. Germline CDR1 and CDR2: MDHEN and SYDVKM. The V end lost 5 bases, the J end lost 0 bases, and 11 bases lay between the germline ends.

The rearrangement joins TRBV2 to TRBJ2-2, with D unclear. Trimming took 1 base from V and 6 from J, leaving 3 bases between them. Germline-derived CDR1 and CDR2 are SNHLY and FYNNEI. The CDR3 covers 12 residues. CDR3 coding DNA: TGTGCCAGCAGTGAAGGGCCCGGGGAGCTGTTTTTT. Translating gives CASSEGPGELFF.

The V call is TRBV30, the J call TRBJ2-3, with 8 bases lining up with TRBD2. The V gene's germline CDR1 is GTSNPN and CDR2 SVGIG (reference sequence). This CDR3 is built from 14 residues. After removal of 3 bases from V and 10 bases from J, the junction contained 12 bases not matched to a gene. CDR3 protein: CAWSFRGGFAPQYF. The CDR3 DNA sequence: TGTGCCTGGAGCTTCCGGGGGGGTTTCGCCCCGCAGTATTTT. Based on the CDR3 plus reference TRBV30 and TRBJ2-3, the full variable domain is SQTIHQWPATLVQPVGSPLSLECTVEGTSNPNLYWYRQAAGRGLQLLFYSVGIGQISSEVPQNLSASRPQDRQFILSSKKLLLSDSGFYLCAWSFRGGFAPQYFGPGTRLTVL.

CDR3 in amino acids: CASSLTPNSPLHF. CDR3 nucleotide sequence: TGTGCCAGCAGCTTGACTCCAAATTCACCCCTCCACTTT. The chain recombines TRBV7-2 with TRBJ1-6, with D unresolved. V was pared by 3 bases and J by 7 bases, with 7 bases between. The germline V gene has CDR1 SGHTA and CDR2 FQGNSA. The CDR3 runs 13 residues.

This chain connects TRBV27 to TRBJ1-6, with D perhaps TRBD1 (5 bases). The CDR3 contains 13 residues. Trimming shortened V by 7 bases and J by 8 bases, and 12 bases separated the two germline ends. Germline values: CDR1 MNHEY, CDR2 SMNVEV (reference sequence). The CDR3 sequence is CASNSGGYSPLHF. The CDR3 coding sequence is TGTGCCAGCAATAGTGGGGGGTATTCACCCCTCCACTTT.

V is TRBV7-2 and J is TRBJ2-7, with 9 bases aligning to TRBD1. The junction had 3 bases not matched to a gene; V was cut back by 2 bases and J by 1 base. The CDR3 spans 15 residues. CDR1 is SGHTA and CDR2 is FQGNSA in the germline V gene. The chain's CDR3 is CASSLTGTGSYEQYF. The CDR3 bases are TGTGCCAGCAGCTTAACCGGGACAGGGTCCTACGAGCAGTACTTC.

V gene TRBV29-1 combines with J gene TRBJ2-5; TRBD2 matches 13 bases. Matching the DNA end better, TRBJ2-7 makes the J call doubtful. The CDR3 spans 17 residues. In germline, CDR1 is SQVTM, CDR2 ANQGSEA. The CDR3 reads CSVEDSRLAGGPYEQYF. CDR3 in DNA: TGCAGCGTTGAAGACAGTCGACTAGCGGGAGGTCCCTACGAGCAGTACTTC.

A single count supports this clone. This sequence joins TRBV2 and TRBJ1-1, with TRBD1 identical over 8 bases. Germline V gene lookup returns CDR1 SNHLY and CDR2 FYNNEI. The CDR3 is made up of 14 amino acids. The junction had 3 bases not matched to a gene; V was cut back by 5 bases and J by 1 base. CDR3 in DNA: TGTGCCAGCAGTAACGACAGGGGGAACACTGAAGCTTTCTTT. Protein product: CASSNDRGNTEAFF.

The V call is TRBV27, the J call TRBJ1-3; perhaps TRBD1 as D (6 bases). Trimming removed 8 bases from V and 0 bases from J, with 14 bases in between. CDR1 and CDR2 from the germline V gene are MNHEY and SMNVEV (reference sequence). The CDR3 has 15 amino acids. CDR3 bases: TGTGCCAGCGGACTCAGGGGCAACTCTGGAAACACCATATATTTT. Translated, it gives CASGLRGNSGNTIYF.

The chain links TRBV5-5 to TRBJ2-7; D is unresolved. CDR1 and CDR2 from the germline V gene are SGHKS and YYEKEE (reference sequence). With 0 bases removed from V and 6 bases from J, the gap between germline ends came to 16 bases. The CDR3 consists of 15 residues. This CDR3 reads CASSLALAERREQYF. DNA for the CDR3: TGTGCCAGCAGCTTGGCCTTGGCAGAGAGGCGCGAGCAGTACTTC.

This clone was seen a handful of times. The rearrangement links TRBV23-1 to TRBJ2-3; a possible D gene is TRBD2 (5 bases). TRBV23-1 is an ORF, and what it does is uncertain. The germline V and J ends were trimmed by 4 bases and 2 bases, with 19 bases remaining between them. The CDR3 has 17 residues. The CDR3 bases are TGCGCCAGCAGTCTCAACGAGAGGGAGCTTACCACAGATACGCAGTATTTT. Its translation is CASSLNERELTTDTQYF.

The chain recombines TRBV30 with TRBJ1-4; a possible D gene is TRBD1 (5 bases). Germline V lookup: CDR1 GTSNPN, CDR2 SVGIG (reference sequence). Between the trimmed V and J ends, which lost 0 bases and 4 bases, there was a span of 9 bases. The CDR3 contains 14 residues. The CDR3 DNA is TGTGCCTGGAGTGTGGGGAGGGGTAATGAAAAACTGTTTTTT. Translation gives CAWSVGRGNEKLFF.

The chain carries TRBV2 and TRBJ2-1; D is undetermined. The CDR3 has 13 amino acids. CDR1 and CDR2 (germline): SNHLY, FYNNEI. V lost 5 bases to trimming and J lost 4 bases, with 9 bases between them. The CDR3 region has the DNA TGTGCCAGCAGTCCCGGGTTTTACAATGAGCAGTTCTTC. Its translation: CASSPGFYNEQFF.

The rearrangement uses TRBV2 and TRBJ2-4; 7 bases map to TRBD2. CDR1 and CDR2 (germline): SNHLY, FYNNEI. V lost 6 bases, J lost 15 bases, and 11 bases stayed unmatched. This CDR3 has 12 amino acids. CDR3 residues: CASSGGSRDPYF. For the CDR3, the DNA is TGTGCCAGCAGCGGGGGGTCTAGGGATCCGTACTTC.

Only a few counts were recorded for this clone. The genes are TRBV10-3 and TRBJ2-4; D not resolved. V lost 2 bases, J lost 1 base, and 18 bases lay in between. There are 18 residues in the CDR3. CDR1 ENHRY and CDR2 SYGVKD come from the germline V gene. CDR3 loop: CAISEDTDKSRAKNIQYF. The CDR3 DNA follows: TGTGCCATCAGTGAGGACACCGATAAGTCCCGGGCCAAAAACATTCAGTACTTC.

The chain couples TRBV6-5 to TRBJ2-1; 7 bases fit TRBD2. Germline CDR1 MNHEY, CDR2 SVGAGI. With V trimmed by 4 bases and J by 7 bases, 1 base remained unmatched. The length of the CDR3 is 12 residues. CDR3 DNA: TGTGCCAGCAGTTTTAGCGGGAATGAGCAGTTCTTC. Translating gives CASSFSGNEQFF.

The chain links TRBV6-1 to TRBJ2-5; 7 bases are shared with TRBD1. The junction had 4 bases not matched to a gene; V was cut back by 6 bases and J by 3 bases. Per the germline V gene, CDR1 is MNHNS and CDR2 is SASEGT. The CDR3 covers 13 residues. The CDR3 spells CASRPQGEETQYF. CDR3 DNA sequence: TGTGCCAGCAGACCCCAGGGGGAAGAGACCCAGTACTTC.

The chain combines TRBV5-1 with TRBJ1-2; TRBD1 agrees at 8 bases. Germline V lookup: CDR1 SGHRS, CDR2 YFSETQ. Trimming took 0 bases from V and 8 from J; bases not matched to a gene: 6. This CDR3 spans 14 amino acids. CDR3 DNA: TGCGCCAGCAGCTTGGTACAGGGGGTCTTGGGCTACACCTTC. This translates into CASSLVQGVLGYTF.

The chain carries TRBV7-2 and TRBJ1-4; 9 nucleotides align to TRBD1. J gave up 5 bases and V 6 bases, and 4 bases lay outside the gene matches. This CDR3 comprises 14 residues. In germline, CDR1 is SGHTA, CDR2 FQGNSA. CDR3 in DNA: TGTGCCAGCAGTGTGGGACAGGGAAATGAAAAACTGTTTTTT. Amino acid sequence: CASSVGQGNEKLFF.

The genes are TRBV2 and TRBJ2-7; TRBD1 might be the D (5 bases). The ends were cut back, 7 bases at V and 4 bases at J, with 11 bases in the middle. CDR3 length: 12 residues. Germline CDR1 is SNHLY and CDR2 is FYNNEI. The CDR3 spells CASTSDTYEQYF. For the CDR3, the DNA is TGTGCCAGCACCTCGGACACATACGAGCAGTACTTC.

The chain is built from TRBV27 and TRBJ2-7; 8 positions match TRBD2. The CDR3 spans 15 residues. Per germline, CDR1 MNHEY and CDR2 SMNVEV (reference sequence). V dropped 5 bases and J dropped 4; count of bases not matched to a gene: 10. This CDR3 is CASSMRSSGLYEQYF. CDR3 bases: TGTGCCAGCAGTATGAGGTCTAGCGGGCTTTACGAGCAGTACTTC.

This clone was counted between two and nine times. The chain recombines TRBV4-1 with TRBJ2-5, with D perhaps TRBD2 (6 bases). From germline, CDR1 is MGHRA and CDR2 YSYEKL. CDR3 length equals 17 residues. The V end lost 4 bases, the J end lost 3 bases, and 21 bases lay between the germline ends. The CDR3 bases are TGCGCCAGCAGCCGTTCGACTTATAGCGGAGAAAAAGAGACCCAGTACTTC. Translated: CASSRSTYSGEKETQYF.